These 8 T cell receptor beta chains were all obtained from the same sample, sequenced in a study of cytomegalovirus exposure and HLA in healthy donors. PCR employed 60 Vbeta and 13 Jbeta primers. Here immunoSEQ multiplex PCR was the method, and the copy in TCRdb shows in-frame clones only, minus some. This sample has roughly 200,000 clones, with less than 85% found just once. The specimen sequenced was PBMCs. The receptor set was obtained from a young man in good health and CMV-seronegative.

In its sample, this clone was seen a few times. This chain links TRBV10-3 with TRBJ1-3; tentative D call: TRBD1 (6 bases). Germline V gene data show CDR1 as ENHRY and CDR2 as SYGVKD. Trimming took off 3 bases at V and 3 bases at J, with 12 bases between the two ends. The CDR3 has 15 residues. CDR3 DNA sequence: TGTGCCATCAGTGACGGACAGTTAAATGGAAACACCATATATTTT. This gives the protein CAISDGQLNGNTIYF.

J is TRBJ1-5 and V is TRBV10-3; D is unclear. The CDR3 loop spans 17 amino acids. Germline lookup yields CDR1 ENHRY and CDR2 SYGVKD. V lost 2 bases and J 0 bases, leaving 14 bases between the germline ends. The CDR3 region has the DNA TGTGCCATCAGTGAGATCCGGCAGACTTTTAGCAATCAGCCCCAGCATTTT. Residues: CAISEIRQTFSNQPQHF.

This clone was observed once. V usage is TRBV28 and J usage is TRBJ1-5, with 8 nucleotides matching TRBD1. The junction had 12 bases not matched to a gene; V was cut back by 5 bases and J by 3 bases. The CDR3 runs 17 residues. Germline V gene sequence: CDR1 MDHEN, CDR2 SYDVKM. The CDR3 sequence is CASSHNQQGDLNQPQHF. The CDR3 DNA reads TGTGCCAGCAGTCACAATCAACAGGGGGACCTCAATCAGCCCCAGCATTTT.

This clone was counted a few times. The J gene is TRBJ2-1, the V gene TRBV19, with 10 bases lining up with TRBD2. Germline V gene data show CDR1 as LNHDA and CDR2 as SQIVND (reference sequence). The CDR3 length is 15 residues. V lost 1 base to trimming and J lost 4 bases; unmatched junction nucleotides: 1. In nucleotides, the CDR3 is TGTGCCAGTAGTATAGCGACTAGCGGGTACAATGAGCAGTTCTTC. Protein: CASSIATSGYNEQFF.

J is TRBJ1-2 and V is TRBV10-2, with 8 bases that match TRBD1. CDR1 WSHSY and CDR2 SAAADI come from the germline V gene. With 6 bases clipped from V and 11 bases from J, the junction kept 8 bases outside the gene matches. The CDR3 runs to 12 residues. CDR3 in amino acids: CASSHAGGDYTF. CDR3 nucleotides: TGCGCCAGCAGCCACGCAGGGGGCGATTACACCTTC.

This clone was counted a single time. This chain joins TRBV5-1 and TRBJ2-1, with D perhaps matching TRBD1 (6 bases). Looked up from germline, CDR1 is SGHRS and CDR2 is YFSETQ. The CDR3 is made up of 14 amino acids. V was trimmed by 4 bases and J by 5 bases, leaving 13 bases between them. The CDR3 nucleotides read TGCGCCAGCAGCCTACCAGGGGTCCACAATGAGCAGTTCTTC. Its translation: CASSLPGVHNEQFF.

Here the CDR3 reads CASSTNTGELFF. Here the CDR3 DNA reads TGTGCCAGCAGCACAAACACCGGGGAGCTGTTTTTT. The chain links TRBV7-9 to TRBJ2-2; D not resolved. The CDR3 is 12 amino acids. In germline, CDR1 is SEHNR, CDR2 FQNEAQ (reference sequence). The V end lost 5 bases, the J end lost 2 bases, and 3 bases lay between the germline ends. Drawing the rest from reference TRBV7-9 and TRBJ2-2, the complete variable domain is DTGVSQNPRHKITKRGQNVTFRCDPISEHNRLYWYRQTLGQGPEFLTYFQNEAQLEKSRLLSDRFSAERPKGSFSTLEIQRTEQGDSAMYLCASSTNTGELFFGEGSRLTVL.

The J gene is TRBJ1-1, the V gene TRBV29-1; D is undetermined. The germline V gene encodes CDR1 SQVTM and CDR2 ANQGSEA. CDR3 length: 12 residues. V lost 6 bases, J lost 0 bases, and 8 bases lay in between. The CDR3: CSVKPVNTEAFF. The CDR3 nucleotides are TGCAGCGTCAAACCAGTGAACACTGAAGCTTTCTTT. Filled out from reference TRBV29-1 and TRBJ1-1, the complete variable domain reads SAVISQKPSRDICQRGTSLTIQCQVDSQVTMMFWYRQQPGQSLTLIATANQGSEATYESGFVIDKFPISRPNLTFSTLTVSNMSPEDSSIYLCSVKPVNTEAFFGQGTRLTVV.